One and the same sample provided the 25 T cell receptor beta chains below, sequenced in a study of OX40 agonist ivuxolimab in advanced cancers. Here immunoSEQ multiplex PCR was the method, and the copy in TCRdb shows in-frame clones only, minus some. The profile covers more than 80,000 clones, with 91% appearing a single time and roughly 8.9% taken by the ten largest. The source was CD4+ or CD8+ T cells sorted from blood, collected in a trial of the OX40 agonist ivuxolimab. These receptors were obtained from an adult with an advanced solid tumor such as melanoma, head and neck, liver or kidney cancer.

CDR3 sequence (DNA): TGTGCCAGCAGCTTGGAGGGGGCCTTGGACTATGGCTACACCTTC. It encodes CASSLEGALDYGYTF. The V call is TRBV7-8, the J call TRBJ1-2; 7 nucleotides align to TRBD1. Per the germline V gene, CDR1 is SGHVS and CDR2 is FQNEAQ. This CDR3 has 15 residues. Unmatched junction bases numbered 7, after V lost 3 bases and J lost 3 bases.

The chain is built from TRBV28 and TRBJ2-5; 8 bases are a match to TRBD1. The J call may be mistaken, given a closer DNA end match to TRBJ2-7. There are 16 residues in the CDR3. Germline lookup yields CDR1 MDHEN and CDR2 SYDVKM. Here the CDR3 DNA reads TGTGCCAGCAGTTCGTGGACAGGGTCAAGCTCCTACGAGCAGTACTTC. It specifies CASSSWTGSSSYEQYF.

This chain links TRBV28 with TRBJ2-7; TRBD1 matches at 10 bases. The V and J ends lost 5 bases and 0 bases, in that order; junction bases with no gene match: 1. CDR3 length: 14 amino acids. CDR1 is MDHEN, CDR2 SYDVKM, per germline. CDR3 in amino acids: CASSGQGVSYEQYF. The CDR3, as DNA: TGTGCCAGCAGTGGACAGGGGGTCTCCTACGAGCAGTACTTC.

In this sample, this clone turned up once. The gene calls are TRBV9 and TRBJ1-5, with D hard to call. Trimming took off 0 bases at V and 2 bases at J, with 12 bases between the two ends. Looked up from germline, CDR1 is SGDLS and CDR2 is YYNGEE. The CDR3 is made up of 16 amino acids. CDR3 loop: CASSVEVRHRNQPQHF. CDR3 DNA sequence: TGTGCCAGCAGCGTAGAGGTTCGCCATCGCAATCAGCCCCAGCATTTT.

The table lists this clone with a count of one. The rearrangement joins TRBV10-3 to TRBJ2-1; TRBD1 matches 7 bases. Trimming at V came to 6 bases and at J to 5 bases, leaving 4 bases not matched to a gene. The CDR3 totals 13 residues. Germline lookup yields CDR1 ENHRY and CDR2 SYGVKD. CDR3: CAIRGGLDNEQFF. DNA for the CDR3: TGTGCCATCAGAGGGGGCTTAGACAATGAGCAGTTCTTC.

This clone was seen once. The chain uses TRBV27 and TRBJ2-5; the D gene could be TRBD1 or TRBD2 (5 bases each). The CDR3 length is 12 residues. Per the germline V gene, CDR1 is MNHEY and CDR2 is SMNVEV (reference sequence). V lost 7 bases to trimming and J lost 7 bases, with 13 bases between them. The CDR3 is CASTDGDGTQYF. The CDR3 nucleotides are TGTGCCAGCACCGATGGGGACGGGACCCAGTACTTC.

This sequence joins TRBV29-1 and TRBJ2-1, with a weak D call TRBD2 (6 bases). V lost 5 bases and J 3 bases, leaving 17 bases between the germline ends. The CDR3 runs to 15 residues. Germline V gives CDR1 SQVTM, CDR2 ANQGSEA. The CDR3 region has the DNA TGCAGCGTTTACCCCCTCCCGACTAGCTACAATGAGCAGTTCTTC. Residues: CSVYPLPTSYNEQFF.

V is TRBV13 and J is TRBJ1-2, with D possibly being TRBD1 (5 bases). This CDR3 is 14 amino acids long. Germline V lookup: CDR1 PRHDT, CDR2 FYEKMQ (reference sequence). V dropped 1 base and J dropped 5 bases, with 11 bases sitting between them. Here the CDR3 reads CASSLVQGSYGYTF. The CDR3 DNA reads as TGTGCCAGCAGCTTAGTTCAGGGTTCATATGGCTACACCTTC.

The chain combines TRBV10-3 with TRBJ1-3, with 7 bases that match TRBD1. The CDR3 extends over 16 amino acids. With V trimmed by 6 bases and J by 9 bases, 17 bases remained unmatched. Per germline, CDR1 ENHRY and CDR2 SYGVKD. CDR3 coding DNA: TGTGCCATCAGGGAGGGGGCAGGGACAGCCAGCGGCACCATATATTTT. As protein: CAIREGAGTASGTIYF.

This chain connects TRBV27 to TRBJ2-7; the D is unclear. The V end was cut by 6 bases, the J end by 2 bases, with 20 bases between. The CDR3 runs to 16 residues. CDR1 and CDR2 (germline): MNHEY, SMNVEV (reference sequence). The CDR3 coding sequence is TGTGCCAGCAGCTTTTTGAACGCAGGTACCACCTACGAGCAGTACTTC. Protein product: CASSFLNAGTTYEQYF.

The rearrangement uses TRBV6-5 and TRBJ1-1; perhaps TRBD1 as D (6 bases). The CDR3 has 13 residues. The germline V and J ends were trimmed by 7 bases and 4 bases, with 13 bases remaining between them. Germline CDR1 is MNHEY and CDR2 is SVGAGI. CDR3 DNA: TGTGCCAGCATTTGGACAGTGGCCACTGAAGCTTTCTTT. Its translation: CASIWTVATEAFF.

This clone appeared a few times. The chain uses TRBV25-1 and TRBJ2-5; D remains ambiguous. Between the trimmed V and J ends, which lost 1 base and 0 bases, there was a span of 12 bases. Per germline, CDR1 MGHDK and CDR2 SYGVNS. The CDR3 is made up of 16 amino acids. As DNA, the CDR3 is TGTGCCAGCAGTGAATCCGGCCGCAGCTACCAAGAGACCCAGTACTTC. As protein: CASSESGRSYQETQYF. The variable domain in full, with the rest retrieved from reference TRBV25-1 and TRBJ2-5, is EADIYQTPRYLVIGTGKKITLECSQTMGHDKMYWYQQDPGMELHLIHYSYGVNSTEKGDLSSESTVSRIRTEHFPLTLESARPSHTSQYLCASSESGRSYQETQYFGPGTRLLVL.

J is TRBJ2-7 and V is TRBV6-5, with TRBD2 as a possible D gene (6 bases). Deletions cut 0 bases from V and 1 base from J, with 10 bases between. The germline gives CDR1 MNHEY, CDR2 SVGAGI. The CDR3 has 15 amino acids. The CDR3 region has the DNA TGTGCCAGCAGTTACTCGATGGGGGGTTCCTACGAGCAGTACTTC. Translated, it gives CASSYSMGGSYEQYF.

The rearrangement joins TRBV5-1 to TRBJ2-7; D might be TRBD2 (6 bases). The germline V gene encodes CDR1 SGHRS and CDR2 YFSETQ. The CDR3 has 14 amino acids. With 6 bases removed from V and 1 base from J, the gap between germline ends came to 14 bases. DNA for the CDR3: TGCGCCAGCACCCCCATGGGGGGATCCTACGAGCAGTACTTC. Residues: CASTPMGGSYEQYF. Drawing the rest from reference TRBV5-1 and TRBJ2-7, the complete variable domain is KAGVTQTPRYLIKTRGQQVTLSCSPISGHRSVSWYQQTPGQGLQFLFEYFSETQRNKGNFPGRFSGRQFSNSRSEMNVSTLELGDSALYLCASTPMGGSYEQYFGPGTRLTVT.

V and J are TRBV28 and TRBJ2-7, with D possibly being TRBD1 (6 bases). This CDR3 comprises 16 residues. Germline CDR1 reads MDHEN; CDR2 reads SYDVKM. Trimming shortened V by 2 bases and J by 2 bases, and 16 bases separated the two germline ends. CDR3 coding DNA: TGTGCCAGCAGTTTACCAGGGTTAGGGGGTACCTACGAGCAGTACTTC. Residues: CASSLPGLGGTYEQYF.

This sequence joins TRBV4-2 and TRBJ2-7, with 9 bases lining up with TRBD1. Trimming took 2 bases from V and 5 from J; bases not matched to a gene: 13. CDR3 length equals 17 residues. Germline V gene sequence: CDR1 LGHNA, CDR2 YNFKEQ. The CDR3 loop is CASSQNWVGQGYHEQYF. In nucleotides, the CDR3 is TGTGCCAGCAGCCAAAACTGGGTGGGACAGGGTTACCACGAGCAGTACTTC.

This clone was seen a handful of times. V is TRBV19 and J is TRBJ2-6, with D possibly TRBD1 on 6 matching bases. The CDR3 contains 17 residues. The germline V and J ends were trimmed by 5 bases and 3 bases, with 17 bases remaining between them. CDR1 is LNHDA, CDR2 SQIVND, per germline (reference sequence). The DNA of the CDR3 is TGTGCCAGTAGTGACCAGGGGTCCTCTGATGGGGCCAACGTCCTGACTTTC. Translation gives CASSDQGSSDGANVLTF.

The CDR3 nucleotides read TGTGCCAGTAGTAAGACAGTCTACAATGAGCAGTTCTTC. Protein product: CASSKTVYNEQFF. The chain uses TRBV19 and TRBJ2-1; a possible D gene is TRBD1 (5 bases). Germline values: CDR1 LNHDA, CDR2 SQIVND (reference sequence). V was pared by 4 bases and J by 3 bases, with 7 bases between. The CDR3 contains 13 residues.

This clone showed up many times. This chain connects TRBV7-9 to TRBJ2-2; D not certain. The germline CDR1 and CDR2 sequences are SEHNR and FQNEAQ (reference sequence). Trimming took 3 bases from V and 3 from J, leaving 14 bases between them. This CDR3 has 16 residues. The CDR3 coding sequence is TGTGCCAGCAGCTTGATTGGAGCAGGAGACACCGGGGAGCTGTTTTTT. Protein: CASSLIGAGDTGELFF.

This rearrangement joins TRBV27 to TRBJ1-1; no reliable D call. The CDR3 length is 14 residues. Germline V gives CDR1 MNHEY, CDR2 SMNVEV (reference sequence). Trimming removed 0 bases at V and 2 bases at J, with 7 bases between. For the CDR3, the DNA is TGTGCCAGCAGTTTATCGGTTGCTAACACTGAAGCTTTCTTT. Its translation is CASSLSVANTEAFF.

The chain couples TRBV25-1 to TRBJ2-7; D gene unclear. This CDR3 contains 13 residues. CDR1 and CDR2 (germline): MGHDK, SYGVNS. V lost 4 bases and J 1 base, leaving 8 bases between the germline ends. In DNA, the CDR3 is TGTGCCAGCAGTGTCCCAGATTCCTACGAGCAGTACTTC. This encodes CASSVPDSYEQYF.

The chain joins TRBV30 to TRBJ2-4; 9 nucleotides agree with TRBD1. CDR1 GTSNPN and CDR2 SVGIG come from the germline V gene (reference sequence). The CDR3 runs 14 residues. The CDR3 region is CASSTGGSKNIQYF. In DNA form, the CDR3 reads TGTGCTTCCTCGACAGGGGGGTCCAAAAACATTCAGTACTTC.

The chain has TRBV9 and TRBJ2-5; a weak D match, TRBD2 (6 bases). The CDR3 is made up of 14 amino acids. Between the trimmed V and J ends, which lost 0 bases and 2 bases, there was a span of 8 bases. CDR1 is SGDLS and CDR2 is YYNGEE in the germline V gene. CDR3: CASSVDAGQETQYF. For the CDR3, the DNA is TGTGCCAGCAGCGTAGATGCGGGACAAGAGACCCAGTACTTC. Drawing the rest from reference TRBV9 and TRBJ2-5, the complete variable domain is DSGVTQTPKHLITATGQRVTLRCSPRSGDLSVYWYQQSLDQGLQFLIQYYNGEERAKGNILERFSAQQFPDLHSELNLSSLELGDSALYFCASSVDAGQETQYFGPGTRLLVL.

The chain employs TRBV5-1 and TRBJ2-1; tentatively, D is TRBD2 (5 bases). CDR3 length: 17 amino acids. Germline CDR1 SGHRS, CDR2 YFSETQ. The V and J ends lost 4 bases and 8 bases respectively, with 25 bases between them. CDR3 DNA: TGCGCCAGCAGCGTGGAACTCGGGGTAGCTGGATGGCATGAGCAGTTCTTC. Translating gives CASSVELGVAGWHEQFF.

In this sample, this clone turned up once. The gene calls are TRBV11-2 and TRBJ2-1; TRBD2 agrees at 9 bases. The V gene's germline CDR1 is SGHAT and CDR2 FQNNGV. The CDR3 is made up of 13 amino acids. The V segment lost 4 bases and the J segment 7 bases; nucleotides outside the gene matches: 2. The DNA of the CDR3 is TGTGCCAGCAGCTCAGGACTAGCGAATGAGCAGTTCTTC. Amino acid sequence: CASSSGLANEQFF.